This TCR beta chain was retrieved from a study of beta chain features in type 1 diabetes. Across the study: Taken together, all samples contributed approximately 110 million examined sorted cells. Whole-study results and caveats: Patients with Type 1 diabetes showed moderately but significantly shorter TCRB CDR3s in all four CD4+ subsets. Small HLA sub-analyses could not settle whether HLA shapes TCRB rearrangement.

Worth noting for this clone: Antigen: not known. In the same sample, other DNA sequences code for this CDR3.

Sampling consisted of one heparinised blood draw per donor, averaging about 116 mL. Based on CD45RO/CCR7/CD25/CD127/CD95/CD27, CD4+ regulatory, stem cell-like memory, naive and central memory cells were sorted. The entirety of the isolated RNA underwent reverse transcription, so expressed TCRB transcripts were sequenced. Method: immunoSEQ multiplex PCR; TCRdb's copy keeps in-frame clones and lacks some. The sample lists almost 350,000 clones; about a tenth were seen once. In germline, CDR1 is SGHRS, CDR2 YFSETQ. The V end lost 4 bases, the J end lost 8 bases, and 10 bases lay between the germline ends. CDR3 size: 13 residues.

The sequence came from a man aged 25 to 45 with type 1 diabetes. The chain carries TRBV5-1 and TRBJ1-6; D not resolved. Sequencing input: central memory CD4+ T cells from blood. CDR3: CASSTDGHSPLHF. The CDR3 bases are TGCGCCAGCAGCACCGACGGGCATTCACCCCTCCACTTT. Looking up the rest from reference TRBV5-1 and TRBJ1-6 gives the full variable domain: KAGVTQTPRYLIKTRGQQVTLSCSPISGHRSVSWYQQTPGQGLQFLFEYFSETQRNKGNFPGRFSGRQFSNSRSEMNVSTLELGDSALYLCASSTDGHSPLHFGNGTRLTVT.